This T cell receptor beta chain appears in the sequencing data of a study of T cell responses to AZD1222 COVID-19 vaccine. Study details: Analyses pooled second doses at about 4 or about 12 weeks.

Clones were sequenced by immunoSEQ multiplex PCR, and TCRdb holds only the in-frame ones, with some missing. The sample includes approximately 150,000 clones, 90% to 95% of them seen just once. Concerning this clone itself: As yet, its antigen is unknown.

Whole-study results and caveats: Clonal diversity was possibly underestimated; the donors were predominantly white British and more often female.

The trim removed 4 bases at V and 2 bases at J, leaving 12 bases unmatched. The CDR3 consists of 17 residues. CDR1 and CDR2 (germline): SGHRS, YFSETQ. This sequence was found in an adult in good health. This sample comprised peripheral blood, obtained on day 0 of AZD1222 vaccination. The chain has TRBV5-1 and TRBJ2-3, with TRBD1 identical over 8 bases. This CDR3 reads CASSTTGTGVTTDTQYF. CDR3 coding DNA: TGCGCCAGCAGCACTACCGGGACAGGCGTTACCACAGATACGCAGTATTTT.